This T cell receptor beta chain is from a study of blood T cell repertoires in COVID-19 (dated by TCRdb to the early 2020s). About the investigation overall: Collaborator samples came from the United States, Italy and Spain and covered acute and convalescent phases of COVID-19. Where available, HLA class I and class II types were obtained from metadata supplied by the sample provider rather than from assay-based typing. The repertoires were released in a freely available public database meant as a resource for research on the immune response to SARS-CoV-2. The samples were drawn from two sources: the first 160 participants of the ongoing ImmuneRACE study, and 1,200 or so subjects contributed by 6 global collaborators. The sample metadata nearly always contained a de-identified subject ID, COVID-19 status, age in years and sex. The prospective study material was composed of cDNA or gDNA derived from T cells, B-cell-depleted T cells, or PBMCs. Deeply sampled blood TCRbeta repertoires from subjects exposed to, actively infected with, or recovered from COVID-19 were included in the dataset. On the study overall, not on this receptor specifically: How much clinical and demographic metadata was included differed by source and by participant, and the metadata was provided uncurated.

Enrolling through a virtual design, the prospective study's participants ranged in age from roughly 18 to 95 years and lived across 20 to 30 United States geographic areas. In the prospective study, cohorts were assigned on the basis of participant-reported clinical history obtained from a screening survey and a study questionnaire. ImmuneRACE Cohort 3 recovered participants were defined by two consecutive negative NP/OP PCR tests, healthcare professional clearance, or symptom resolution. In the prospective study, mobile phlebotomists collected whole blood, serum and a nasopharyngeal or oropharyngeal swab from each participant. Participants in the prospective study had the option to provide additional blood draws and questionnaires over an approximately two-month period. Before DNA extraction, blood samples from the prospective study were shipped at room temperature or frozen. For this clone: Its antigen is still unknown. No quality values exist for individual bases; no much larger clone is one base distant.

At the junction V is shortened by 4 bases and J by 2 bases; bases outside the gene matches: 11. CDR1 and CDR2 are drawn from the germline V gene: SGHTA, FQGNSA. The CDR3 numbers 17 residues from cysteine through phenylalanine. Only the CDR3 portion is preserved as DNA: 51 bases, with reading frame beginning at the first base. TCRbeta CDR3 regions were amplified from genomic DNA by means of the immunoSEQ Assay, a bias-controlled multiplex PCR. In the authors' own workflow: Within the assay, amplification of reference gene primers was used to estimate how many nucleated cells each sample contained. Sequence reads were collapsed and filtered to measure the absolute abundance of every unique TCRbeta CDR3 rearrangement. For each sample, productive Simpson clonality was calculated by taking the square root of Simpson's diversity index across productive rearrangements. In TCRdb, the immuneACCESS table is reduced to in-frame sequences with V and J assigned. These tables do not hold every clone; where another copy was compared, an unresolved V gene accounts for under half, and the others remain unexplained. The DNA gave D and trimming, while V, J and clone size come from that table. Counted in this sample were about 50,000 clones; more than 85% of them appeared once. Together, the top ten hold around 3.1% of the sample.

The receptor's source is a woman between 45 and 60 years old who had recovered from COVID-19. The sample taken for sequencing was PBMCs or T cells enriched from blood (not recorded which). The chain is encoded by TRBV7-2 joined to TRBJ2-3; 8 bases in between match TRBD1. CDR3 sequence: CASSSQGAIPYTDTQYF. The nucleotide sequence is given as TGTGCCAGCAGCTCCCAGGGGGCAATTCCCTACACAGATACGCAGTATTTT.